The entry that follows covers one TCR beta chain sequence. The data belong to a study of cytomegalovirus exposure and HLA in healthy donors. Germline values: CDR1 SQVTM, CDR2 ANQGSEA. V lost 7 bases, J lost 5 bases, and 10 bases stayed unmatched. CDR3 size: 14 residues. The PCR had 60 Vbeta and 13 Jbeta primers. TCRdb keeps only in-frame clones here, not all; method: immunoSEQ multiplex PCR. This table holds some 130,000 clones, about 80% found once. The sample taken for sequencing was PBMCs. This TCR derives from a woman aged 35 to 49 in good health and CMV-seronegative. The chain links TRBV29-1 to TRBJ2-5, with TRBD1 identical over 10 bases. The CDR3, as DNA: TGCAGCGCGGGGACAGGGGCTGGGAGGGAGACCCAGTACTTC. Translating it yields CSAGTGAGRETQYF.